These 21 T cell receptor beta chains share one sample of origin, sequenced in a study of blood T cell repertoires in COVID-19. Generated by immunoSEQ multiplex PCR, the TCRdb table keeps only in-frame clones and is missing some. This sample has under 130,000 clones, with approximately 80% found just once. The material sequenced was peripheral blood. These receptors were taken from a man aged 70 or older with active or convalescent COVID-19.

The table lists this clone with a few counts. This chain uses TRBV6-1 with TRBJ2-7; D is possibly TRBD1 (5 bases). V lost 1 base and J lost 1, with 8 bases in between. Germline values: CDR1 MNHNS, CDR2 SASEGT. CDR3 length: 14 residues. In DNA, the CDR3 is TGTGCCAGCAGTGAAGGGGGCTGGTCCTACGAGCAGTACTTC. It specifies CASSEGGWSYEQYF.

This rearrangement joins TRBV7-2 to TRBJ1-2, with a tentative D call TRBD1 (6 bases). Germline V gives CDR1 SGHTA, CDR2 FQGNSA. V lost 1 base and J lost 3, with 12 bases in between. The CDR3 has 15 amino acids. The CDR3 loop reads CASSLEGGAYYGYTF. CDR3 nucleotides: TGTGCCAGCAGCTTAGAAGGGGGGGCTTACTATGGCTACACCTTC.

The CDR3: CASSPSGTGQETQYF. The DNA of the CDR3 is TGCGCCAGCAGCCCCTCCGGGACAGGTCAAGAGACCCAGTACTTC. The chain links TRBV4-1 to TRBJ2-5, with 8 nucleotides matching TRBD1. CDR3 size: 15 residues. V dropped 4 bases and J dropped 2; count of bases not matched to a gene: 6. The germline CDR1 and CDR2 sequences are MGHRA and YSYEKL.

This chain links TRBV2 with TRBJ1-2; D might be TRBD1 (6 bases). Per the germline V gene, CDR1 is SNHLY and CDR2 is FYNNEI. This CDR3 has 13 amino acids. V shed 8 bases and J shed 0 bases, with 10 bases lying between them. The CDR3 is CASLQGPNYGYTF. The CDR3 DNA reads as TGTGCCAGCCTACAGGGTCCTAACTATGGCTACACCTTC.

The gene calls are TRBV2 and TRBJ1-2; tentatively, D is TRBD1 (5 bases). Trimming stripped 2 bases from V and 2 bases from J, with 6 bases between. The CDR3 runs to 13 residues. Per germline, CDR1 SNHLY and CDR2 FYNNEI. Written as DNA, the CDR3 is TGTGCCAGCAGTGAAAAGGGGAACTATGGCTACACCTTC. As protein: CASSEKGNYGYTF. Filled out from reference TRBV2 and TRBJ1-2, the complete variable domain reads EPEVTQTPSHQVTQMGQEVILRCVPISNHLYFYWYRQILGQKVEFLVSFYNNEISEKSEIFDDQFSVERPDGSNFTLKIRSTKLEDSAMYFCASSEKGNYGYTFGSGTRLTVV.

Regarding this clone: Within the sample, other DNA sequences also encode this same CDR3. The chain recombines TRBV28 with TRBJ1-2, with D unresolved. The CDR3 spans 13 residues. Germline CDR1 and CDR2: MDHEN and SYDVKM. Deletions cut 3 bases from V and 2 bases from J, with 7 bases between. The CDR3: CASSFGGNYGYTF. The DNA for the CDR3 is TGTGCCAGCAGTTTTGGCGGGAACTATGGCTACACCTTC.

This rearrangement joins TRBV14 to TRBJ1-2; TRBD1 matches 8 bases. V dropped 4 bases and J dropped 7; count of bases not matched to a gene: 5. Germline V gives CDR1 SGHDN, CDR2 FVKESK. This CDR3 is 13 amino acids long. The DNA of the CDR3 is TGTGCCAGCAGCCTTGGGACAGGCGGTGGCTACACCTTC. Its translation: CASSLGTGGGYTF.

Here the CDR3 DNA reads TGTGCCAGCAGCGGGCAGGGAGGCACCGGGGAGCTGTTTTTT. As protein: CASSGQGGTGELFF. The chain is built from TRBV9 and TRBJ2-2; possibly TRBD2 for D (6 bases). The ends were cut back, 3 bases at V and 4 bases at J, with 10 bases in the middle. The germline gives CDR1 SGDLS, CDR2 YYNGEE. The length of the CDR3 is 14 residues.

This clone showed up just a few times. The chain couples TRBV27 to TRBJ1-6; a possible D gene is TRBD1 (5 bases). V lost 8 bases and J lost 10, with 21 bases in between. CDR1 is MNHEY and CDR2 is SMNVEV in the germline V gene (reference sequence). The CDR3 loop spans 15 amino acids. Here the CDR3 DNA reads TGTGCCAGCCTTCCTTTAGGACACCCAGGGTCACCCCTCCACTTT. Translated, it gives CASLPLGHPGSPLHF.

The chain couples TRBV5-8 to TRBJ1-1, with 8 bases identical to TRBD1. The germline gives CDR1 SGHTS, CDR2 YDEGEE. J lost 4 bases, V lost 4 bases, and 6 bases had no gene match. The CDR3 length is 14 residues. CDR3 region: CASSPRQGSTEAFF. In DNA, the CDR3 is TGTGCCAGCAGCCCAAGACAGGGGAGCACTGAAGCTTTCTTT.

The chain's CDR3 is CASSLPGRVDEQFF. CDR3 nucleotides: TGCGCCAGCAGCTTGCCCGGCAGGGTGGATGAGCAGTTCTTC. V and J are TRBV5-1 and TRBJ2-1; D may be TRBD1 (5 bases). The length of the CDR3 is 14 residues. Germline CDR1 and CDR2: SGHRS and YFSETQ. The V end was cut by 1 base, the J end by 8 bases, with 13 bases between.

The V call is TRBV29-1, the J call TRBJ1-5; the match to TRBD1 covers 11 bases. The CDR3 length is 17 residues. Per the germline V gene, CDR1 is SQVTM and CDR2 is ANQGSEA. V was pared by 4 bases and J by 0 bases, with 8 bases of the junction left unmatched. The CDR3 DNA reads TGCAGCGTTGCCGGGACAGGGGGTTCCCATAGCAATCAGCCCCAGCATTTT. This sequence encodes CSVAGTGGSHSNQPQHF.

This clone has just a few counts. This chain uses TRBV2 with TRBJ1-5; TRBD1 matches at 7 bases. Germline V gene lookup returns CDR1 SNHLY and CDR2 FYNNEI. This CDR3 region has 14 residues. Trimming removed 2 bases from V and 5 bases from J; junction bases left unmatched: 3. The CDR3: CASSEQGGDQPQHF. The CDR3 DNA follows: TGTGCCAGCAGTGAACAGGGGGGAGATCAGCCCCAGCATTTT.

With regard to this clone: An end of the junction does not agree with germline; a read error may underlie this. This chain joins TRBV10-3 and TRBJ2-5; weak D call: TRBD1 (6 bases). This CDR3 spans 14 amino acids. Per germline, CDR1 ENHRY and CDR2 SYGVKD. The CDR3 nucleotides read TGTGCCATCGGCCCGGACAGCGACCAGGAGACCCAGTACTTC. Amino acid sequence: CAIGPDSDQETQYF.

This chain connects TRBV3-1 (or the pseudogene TRBV3-2) to TRBJ2-3, with a possible D match to TRBD2 (6 bases). The ends were cut back, 4 bases at V and 5 bases at J, with 13 bases in the middle. This CDR3 has 14 amino acids. CDR1 and CDR2 (germline): LGHDT, YNNKEL (reference sequence). The DNA of the CDR3 is TGTGCCAGCAGCCCTTTATGGGGGGAAGATACGCAGTATTTT. This gives the protein CASSPLWGEDTQYF.

The V call is TRBV7-2, the J call TRBJ2-7, with 8 bases identical to TRBD2. V shed 0 bases and J 8 bases; nucleotides not matched to a gene: 3. This CDR3 is 13 amino acids long. Germline loops: CDR1 SGHTA, CDR2 FQGNSA. CDR3 bases: TGTGCCAGCAGCTTAGCTAGCGGGAATCAGCAGTACTTC. Translation: CASSLASGNQQYF.

In its sample, this clone was seen a few times. The chain joins TRBV28 to TRBJ2-1; 8 bases match TRBD2. Germline CDR1 reads MDHEN; CDR2 reads SYDVKM. J was trimmed by 3 bases and V by 8 bases; bases with no gene match: 6. The CDR3 covers 14 residues. The DNA for the CDR3 is TGTGCCAGCGCACTAGCGGAGTACTACAATGAGCAGTTCTTC. It is translated as CASALAEYYNEQFF.

This clone was seen a handful of times. The chain links TRBV11-2 to TRBJ1-2, with TRBD1 as a possible D gene (6 bases). The V end was cut by 5 bases, the J end by 5 bases, with 15 bases between. CDR3 length equals 14 residues. CDR1 and CDR2 (germline): SGHAT, FQNNGV. CDR3 loop: CASSQDSQRYGYTF. As DNA, the CDR3 is TGTGCCAGCAGCCAGGACAGCCAACGATATGGCTACACCTTC.

This clone was detected only once. The rearrangement links TRBV6-2 or TRBV6-3 to TRBJ1-1, with no clear D. The CDR3 extends over 16 amino acids. Germline CDR1 and CDR2: MNHEY and SVGEGT. V lost 5 bases to trimming and J lost 4 bases, with 20 bases between them. Written as DNA, the CDR3 is TGTGCCAGCAGTCCCGGGATCCTCCAGAACCCCACTGAAGCTTTCTTT. Translated: CASSPGILQNPTEAFF.

In DNA form, the CDR3 reads TGTGCCAGCAGTTTCTCCGGGGGCTATGGCTACACCTTC. Its protein product is CASSFSGGYGYTF. The chain couples TRBV12-3 or TRBV12-4 to TRBJ1-2; D might be TRBD1 (5 bases). Deletions cut 3 bases from V and 4 bases from J, with 9 bases between. The CDR3 is made up of 13 amino acids.

This clone has a single count. This chain joins TRBV18 and TRBJ1-5, with TRBD1 identical over 7 bases. The CDR3 extends over 15 amino acids. The germline gives CDR1 KGHSH, CDR2 LQKENI. J was trimmed by 3 bases and V by 5 bases; bases with no gene match: 7. The CDR3 reads CASSKTGDDNQPQHF. In DNA, the CDR3 is TGTGCCAGCTCAAAAACAGGGGATGACAATCAGCCCCAGCATTTT.